This paragraph covers one T cell receptor (beta chain) sequence. Its matching antigen is unknown. This entry belongs to a study of spatial heterogeneity in lung cancer. Whole-study findings and limits: Ubiquitous expanded tumor TCRs were seen in blood more at resection than at follow-up.

The library protocol tagged each TCR cDNA with a unique molecular identifier. TCRdb called the 5' RACE reads again in MiXCR, with one record for every CDR3 protein. The table lists fewer than 100,000 distinct CDR3 sequences, approximately 19% of them singletons. Time point given: blood at routine non-recurrence follow-up after resection. Unsorted whole RNA samples from tumor, nontumor lung or frozen PBMC were sequenced. This clonotype was sampled from a male donor with early-stage non-small cell lung cancer. The sequencing here drew on PBMCs, taken at follow-up.

CDR3 nucleotide sequence: TGTGCCAGCAGCCGACTAGGAGGGATTAAGGGCGAAGCTTTCTTT. Translated, it gives CASSRLGGIKGEAFF. V is TRBV7-2 and J is TRBJ1-1; D not certain. Trimming cost V 5 bases and J 8 bases, with 21 bases left between them. The CDR3 consists of 15 residues. Germline values: CDR1 SGHTA, CDR2 FQGNSA.